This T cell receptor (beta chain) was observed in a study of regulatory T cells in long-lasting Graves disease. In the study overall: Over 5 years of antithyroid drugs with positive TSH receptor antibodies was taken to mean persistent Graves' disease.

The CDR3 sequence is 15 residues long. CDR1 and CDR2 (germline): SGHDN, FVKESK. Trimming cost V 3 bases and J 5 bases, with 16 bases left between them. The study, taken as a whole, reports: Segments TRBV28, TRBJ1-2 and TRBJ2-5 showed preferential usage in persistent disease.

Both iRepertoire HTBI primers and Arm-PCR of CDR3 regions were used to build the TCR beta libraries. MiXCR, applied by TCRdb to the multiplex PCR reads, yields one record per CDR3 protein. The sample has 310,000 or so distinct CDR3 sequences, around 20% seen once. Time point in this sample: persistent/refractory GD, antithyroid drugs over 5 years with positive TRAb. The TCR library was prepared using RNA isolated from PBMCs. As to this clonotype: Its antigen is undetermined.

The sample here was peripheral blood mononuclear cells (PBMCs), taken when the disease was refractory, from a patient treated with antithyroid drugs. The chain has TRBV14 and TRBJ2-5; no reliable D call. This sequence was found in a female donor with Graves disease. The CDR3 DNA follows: TGTGCCAGCAGCCAGAAAGGGCTCCCCCGGGAGACCCAGTACTTC. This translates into CASSQKGLPRETQYF.